Sequencing of this T cell receptor (beta chain) was carried out in a study of cytomegalovirus exposure and HLA in healthy donors (dated by TCRdb to about 2017). As for the study more broadly: According to an earlier analysis of a few hundred of the donors, 150 million to 200 million T cells yielded 90 million to 140 million unique TCR beta sequences and 276 Gb of sequence data. Every discovery cohort repertoire had been produced on one sequencing platform. Of the 300 to 500 genotyped donors, 65% to 90% were placed in the genetic ancestry cluster associated with self-reported Caucasian donors. Rather than drawing on any new phenotypic data, the later analysis identified candidate immune exposures from TCR beta sequences and the way those sequences occurred across donors. Class I and class II HLA loci were covered by the typing at four-digit resolution. Across about 380 genotyped donors of the cohort, an average of approximately 240,000 unique TCR beta nucleotide sequences per donor were sequenced, and 15% to 20% of those sequences were non-productive. To decide whether each TCR beta V gene segment behaved as functional or pseudogenic, an earlier analysis of some 600 of the donors relied on high-throughput TCR beta sequencing. The study aimed to test whether cataloging public T cell receptors could reveal signatures of past pathogen exposure. A later analysis re-analyzed previously published TCR beta repertoires from 600 to 850 donors and added high-resolution HLA genotyping to study TCR occurrence patterns. The number of donors typed differed by locus, with 629-630 for A, B, C, DRB1 and DQB1, roughly 520 for DQA1, 606 for DPA1, and roughly 450 for DPB1. High-throughput TCR immunosequencing, statistical association of individual TCRs with disease status, and machine learning were combined to predict cytomegalovirus infection status. An early release covering 550 to 700 HLA-typed donors comprised around 300 gigabases of sequencing data and roughly 85 million unique TCR sequences. In addition to the first cohort of approximately 650 subjects, a separate validation cohort of about 120 different subjects was used. Donor age, sex, ethnicity and CMV serostatus were compiled together with the repertoire data. The study used immunosequencing to profile the T cell repertoires of approximately 630 subjects and linked those repertoires to cytomegalovirus serostatus. Four to six DR-DQ haplotypes were handled as single units for association and clustering, since linkage in the cohort was strong. Genome-wide SNP genotypes for about 65% of the roughly 700 donors were used in a later genetic analysis, which treated that subset as a discovery cohort.

Libraries were prepared through the immunoSEQ multiplex PCR assay. For the multiplex PCR, a mixture combining 60 forward primers for TCR Vbeta segments and 13 reverse primers for TCR Jbeta segments was used. The CDR3 region of rearranged TCR beta genes was amplified from genomic DNA by a multiplex PCR assay. Amplified TCR beta libraries were sequenced as 87-base-pair reads on the Illumina HiSeq System. In the source study's methods: Across the 666 repertoires, a later analysis counted 78 million or so unique TCR beta chains, roughly 11 million of which were shared by at least two donors. Raw reads were error-corrected and collapsed into unique sequences by a nearest-neighbor algorithm in which closely related sequences were merged to remove PCR and sequencing errors. V, D and J gene segments were assigned by aligning CDR3 sequences to IMGT reference sequences. For a sequence to be retained, at least a six-nucleotide match to both a V gene segment and a J gene segment was required. Rearrangements were called productive when the CDR3 lacked stop codons and stayed in frame with V and J; all others were non-productive. CDR3 was defined by IMGT convention, running from the second conserved V-encoded cysteine to the conserved J-encoded phenylalanine. In an earlier analysis of just under 600 of the donors, sequences lacking an unambiguous match to a single V gene segment were excluded. An earlier analysis of just under 600 of the donors called V segments functional above 56.7% productive rearrangements and segregating when the between-donor standard deviation exceeded 5%. To diagnose cytomegalovirus status from the catalog of TCR beta chain sequences, a statistical classification framework was built. A later analysis assigned V and J genes by comparing TCR nucleotide sequences with IMGT/GENE-DB human TR gene sequences. Using the TCRdist pipeline, a later analysis assigned CDR3 sequences along with most-parsimonious VDJ recombination scenarios. A later analysis defined each TCR beta chain by its CDR3 amino acid sequence plus V-gene family, and excluded reads lacking a unique V-gene family. As a way to deal with suspected cross-contamination and a sequencing artifact, a later analysis dropped 500 to 700 nucleotide sequences that were highly shared and had low generation probability. A later analysis calculated a clonal expansion index for each public chain from normalized within-repertoire ranks of inferred template counts. A later analysis computed generation probabilities with a VDJ recombination model fitted to out-of-frame rearrangements, and checked the results against IGoR. In a later analysis, hypergeometric tests were used to score TCR-TCR, TCR-HLA and TCR-CMV co-occurrence, with a repertoire-size bias correction applied to TCR pairs. False discovery rates were estimated in a later analysis by permuting HLA or CMV assignments 20 times. In a later analysis, co-occurring TCRs were grouped with DBSCAN, and TCRdist sequence similarity was added when clustering was performed within HLA-allele-positive subsets. Co-occurrence clustering excluded repertoires with fewer than 30,000 or more than 120,000 public chains, plus five with anomalous nucleotide sharing. TCRdb holds this immuneACCESS table with in-frame rearrangements only. Some clones are missing; in checked studies, unresolved V genes explain under half, and the rest has no known cause. V and J calls and clone size come straight from that table; D and trimming were deduced from the DNA. The sample's own table lists roughly 100,000 clones. The top ten hold about 0.58% of the sample.

V loses 5 bases of germline sequence and J loses 4 bases, and the interval between the two ends is 18 bases. Measured from the cysteine to the phenylalanine, the CDR3 is 15 residues long. The retained sequence is limited to the CDR3, 45 bases, with the frame set at the first base. Sequences SGHNT (CDR1) and YENEEA (CDR2) are obtained from the germline V gene. Findings and caveats that apply to the study as a whole: Because HLA typing was unavailable for some donors at each locus, only the typed subset was used in association tests. At a false discovery rate of 0.05, a later analysis linked around 15,000 TCR beta sequences to specific HLA alleles. The presence/absence analyses assumed that sequencing depth was roughly uniform across donors, and that assumption may not be true. According to a later analysis, TCR association rates differed among HLA loci, with DRB1 alleles showing the most associated TCRs and HLA-C alleles showing the fewest. Cytomegalovirus status was reported to be diagnosed by the classifier with high specificity and sensitivity in both the original and validation cohorts. In a later analysis, several top co-occurrence clusters were reported to appear linked to parvovirus B19, influenza, CMV and Epstein-Barr virus. In this cohort, only TCR beta chains were sequenced, and detectable features were limited by the absence of alpha or paired-chain data. While some public TCRs were present in many individuals, most TCR sequences turned up only very rarely across donors. In a later genetic analysis, fewer N-insertions in productive TCRs were reported among donors in an Asian-associated ancestry cluster than the roughly 700-donor mean. A total of fewer than 200 TCR beta chains were listed by the study as associated with cytomegalovirus. When HLA alleles, especially DR and DQ, strongly co-occurred, TCR associations were difficult to assign to individual alleles. It was suggested by the authors that the approach could potentially be generalized to other disease states and immunological phenotypes. In a later analysis, HLA-associated TCR beta chains showed more clonal expansion and lower generation probabilities than non-associated chains that were equally common. In an earlier analysis of approximately 590 of the donors, most TCR beta V segments appeared in productive rearrangements about 87% or about 30% of the time, broadly matching IMGT annotations. In a later genetic analysis, a missense DCLRE1C variant was associated with V-gene and J-gene trimming of TCR beta chains, and the association was replicated in an independent cohort. For the cohort, immune exposure information was limited to CMV serostatus. Linkage disequilibrium might explain the correlated functional status among segregating V segments, but an unknown experimental factor could not be ruled out. Three of the identified cytomegalovirus-associated TCR beta chains were confirmed in vitro to be specific for cytomegalovirus antigens. A group of highly shared sequence variants was considered likely to be a technical artifact of the sequencing pipeline. A further reported finding was that TCR beta sequences accurately predicted the HLA-A and HLA-B alleles for most subjects in the first cohort. Some IMGT-functional V segments, including TRBV6-2 and TRBV6-3, could not be distinguished by the 87-base-pair reads and were therefore excluded. Approximately 18 rarely observed V segments, including chromosome 9 orphons, were excluded from the earlier analysis of about 610 of the donors because counts were too low. According to a later analysis, most CMV-associated TCR beta chains appeared to be HLA-restricted, and the HLA associations seemed to be driven largely by CMV exposure.

Note on this clone: No cognate antigen has been identified for it.

The cohort consisted of approximately 690 healthy bone marrow donors. Cohort members were all nominally healthy when sampled, although unrecorded immune exposures were likely present. The donor was CMV seronegative and was included in the group of a few hundred seronegative cohort members. A peripheral blood sample was provided by each donor, and peripheral blood mononuclear cells were used for TCR beta sequencing. Genomic DNA extraction from the blood cell samples was performed with the Qiagen DNeasy Blood Extraction Kit. The source is a man in his fifties or sixties in good health and CMV-seronegative. The material sequenced was PBMCs. This chain joins TRBV11-3 to TRBJ2-7; a tentative D match to TRBD2 spans 6 bases. The CDR3 corresponds to CASSRGSGAGYEQYF. Read as DNA, the sequence is TGTGCCAGCAGCCGAGGCTCCGGGGCGGGGTACGAGCAGTACTTC.